The 17 T cell receptor beta chains reported below all come from one sample, sequenced in a study of T cell changes during pregnancy in multiple sclerosis. Clones were read by immunoSEQ multiplex PCR, and TCRdb kept only the in-frame ones, dropping some. The table shows over 70,000 clones, with around 93% occurring only once. The sample here was peripheral blood, taken in the third trimester of pregnancy. The receptors were sampled from a female donor with multiple sclerosis, enrolled in a pregnancy study.

This chain links TRBV27 with TRBJ2-7, with D tentatively TRBD1 (6 bases). V gave up 2 bases and J gave up 3 bases, with 14 bases separating them. Per the germline V gene, CDR1 is MNHEY and CDR2 is SMNVEV (reference sequence). The CDR3 runs 15 residues. The chain's CDR3 is CASSLETGSSYEQYF. As DNA, the CDR3 is TGTGCCAGCAGTTTAGAGACAGGCTCTAGCTACGAGCAGTACTTC.

The chain recombines TRBV30 with TRBJ2-7; 8 positions agree with TRBD1. Per the germline V gene, CDR1 is GTSNPN and CDR2 is SVGIG (reference sequence). This CDR3 has 14 residues. V was pared by 1 base and J by 2 bases, with 4 bases of the junction left unmatched. CDR3 region: CAWSGETGAYEQYF. CDR3 coding DNA: TGTGCCTGGAGTGGCGAGACAGGGGCCTACGAGCAGTACTTC. The variable domain in full, with the rest retrieved from reference TRBV30 and TRBJ2-7, is SQTIHQWPATLVQPVGSPLSLECTVEGTSNPNLYWYRQAAGRGLQLLFYSVGIGQISSEVPQNLSASRPQDRQFILSSKKLLLSDSGFYLCAWSGETGAYEQYFGPGTRLTVT.

The chain's CDR3 is CASSLGSGLGSAEQYF. The CDR3 DNA is TGTGCCAGCAGCTTGGGGTCCGGACTAGGATCGGCCGAGCAGTACTTC. The rearrangement joins TRBV5-4 to TRBJ2-7; TRBD2 matches at 7 bases. Losses at the gene ends were 0 bases for V and 6 bases for J; bases not matched to a gene: 12. This CDR3 spans 16 amino acids. Germline V CDR1 and CDR2: SGHNT, YYREEE (reference sequence).

This clone appeared a single time. This chain connects TRBV7-6 to TRBJ2-2; D gene uncertain. Trimming took 3 bases from V and 4 from J, leaving 18 bases between them. The CDR3 spans 17 residues. Germline lookup yields CDR1 SGHVS and CDR2 FNYEAQ. CDR3 nucleotides: TGTGCCAGCAGCTTCCCGCAAAATAGTGACTTCACCGGGGAGCTGTTTTTT. This codes for CASSFPQNSDFTGELFF. Using reference TRBV7-6 and TRBJ2-2 for the parts outside the CDR3, the full variable domain is GAGVSQSPRYKVTKRGQDVALRCDPISGHVSLYWYRQALGQGPEFLTYFNYEAQQDKSGLPNDRFSAERPEGSISTLTIQRTEQRDSAMYRCASSFPQNSDFTGELFFGEGSRLTVL.

The chain recombines TRBV11-2 with TRBJ2-7; maybe TRBD2 (6 bases). This CDR3 is 16 amino acids long. The V gene lost 0 bases and the J gene lost 3 bases, with 15 bases spanning the gap. CDR1 and CDR2 (germline): SGHAT, FQNNGV. CDR3 loop: CASSLERRRDRYEQYF. The CDR3 coding sequence is TGTGCCAGCAGCTTAGAACGGCGGCGGGACCGCTACGAGCAGTACTTC.

This clone appeared a single time. The gene calls are TRBV6-6 and TRBJ2-2, with a tentative D call TRBD1 (6 bases). Germline V gene data show CDR1 as MNHNY and CDR2 as SVGAGI (reference sequence). The CDR3 extends over 12 amino acids. V gave up 6 bases and J gave up 6 bases, with 8 bases separating them. This chain's CDR3 is CASRQGAGELFF. The CDR3 region has the DNA TGTGCCAGCAGACAGGGCGCCGGGGAGCTGTTTTTT.

V gene TRBV5-6 combines with J gene TRBJ2-7; no firm D call. Trimming removed 3 bases from V and 3 bases from J, with 4 bases in between. There are 11 residues in the CDR3. Germline CDR1 and CDR2: SGHDT and YYEEEE. CDR3 in amino acids: CASSYNYEQYF. The CDR3 DNA follows: TGTGCCAGCAGCTACAACTACGAGCAGTACTTC.

The chain links TRBV9 to TRBJ2-2; TRBD1 matches 7 bases. Per the germline V gene, CDR1 is SGDLS and CDR2 is YYNGEE. Losses at the gene ends were 3 bases for V and 2 bases for J; bases not matched to a gene: 10. The CDR3 is 17 residues long. CDR3 in DNA: TGTGCCAGCAGCGGTCGACAGGGTAGGCCTAACACCGGGGAGCTGTTTTTT. Translation: CASSGRQGRPNTGELFF.

The J gene is TRBJ1-1, the V gene TRBV19; a weak D match, TRBD1 (5 bases). CDR3 length: 15 amino acids. Germline values: CDR1 LNHDA, CDR2 SQIVND (reference sequence). V lost 8 bases and J lost 6, with 22 bases in between. CDR3 residues: CASVRRGRNVAEAFF. In DNA, the CDR3 is TGTGCCAGTGTAAGACGGGGGAGGAACGTCGCTGAAGCTTTCTTT. Full variable domain (outside the CDR3, taken from reference TRBV19 and TRBJ1-1): DGGITQSPKYLFRKEGQNVTLSCEQNLNHDAMYWYRQDPGQGLRLIYYSQIVNDFQKGDIAEGYSVSREKKESFPLTVTSAQKNPTAFYLCASVRRGRNVAEAFFGQGTRLTVV.

The chain employs TRBV10-3 and TRBJ2-7; 7 bases agree with TRBD1. The CDR3 extends over 12 amino acids. Trimming removed 7 bases from V and 3 bases from J; junction bases left unmatched: 3. CDR1 ENHRY and CDR2 SYGVKD come from the germline V gene. The CDR3 sequence: CAIMGQSYEQYF. Here the CDR3 DNA reads TGTGCCATCATGGGACAGAGCTACGAGCAGTACTTC.

The J gene is TRBJ2-7, the V gene TRBV27; D possibly corresponds to TRBD1 (6 bases). Trimming shortened V by 8 bases and J by 4 bases, and 9 bases separated the two germline ends. Germline CDR1 is MNHEY and CDR2 is SMNVEV (reference sequence). The CDR3 loop spans 11 amino acids. The CDR3 here is CASGTGYEQYF. DNA for the CDR3: TGTGCCAGCGGCACAGGGTACGAGCAGTACTTC.

The chain combines TRBV19 with TRBJ1-2; D call uncertain. V was clipped by 6 bases and J by 7 bases, with 21 bases between them. The CDR3 covers 15 residues. From germline, CDR1 is LNHDA and CDR2 SQIVND (reference sequence). The CDR3 DNA reads TGTGCCAGTAGCACGCGTCTTGTGGGAGACGGTGGCTACACCTTC. Its protein product is CASSTRLVGDGGYTF.

This chain links TRBV7-9 with TRBJ2-7; unclear D gene. The CDR3 consists of 17 residues. V lost 0 bases and J 3 bases, leaving 18 bases between the germline ends. The germline V gene encodes CDR1 SEHNR and CDR2 FQNEAQ (reference sequence). The CDR3 DNA follows: TGTGCCAGCAGCTTAGCGCGGTCCATCATAGATAACTACGAGCAGTACTTC. It translates to CASSLARSIIDNYEQYF.

The chain links TRBV19 to TRBJ2-1, with 12 bases matching TRBD2. Germline V gives CDR1 LNHDA, CDR2 SQIVND (reference sequence). The J segment lost 8 bases and the V segment lost 10 bases, leaving 27 bases of the junction unmatched. The CDR3 sequence is 20 residues long. CDR3 sequence: CATSLRGGLAGRYSGDEQFF. Here the CDR3 DNA reads TGTGCCACGAGCCTTCGAGGGGGACTAGCGGGCCGCTATAGTGGCGATGAGCAGTTCTTC.

The rearrangement links TRBV28 to TRBJ1-4; D might be TRBD1 (5 bases). The germline CDR1 and CDR2 sequences are MDHEN and SYDVKM. Trimming pared 11 bases from V and 0 bases from J, leaving 13 bases between. The CDR3 has 14 residues. DNA of the CDR3: TGTGCCGTCCGGGGGGATGCAACTAATGAAAAACTGTTTTTT. As protein: CAVRGDATNEKLFF.

In DNA form, the CDR3 reads TGTGCCAGCAGTGATGTATCCACTGAAGCTTTCTTT. As protein: CASSDVSTEAFF. The chain employs TRBV6-1 and TRBJ1-1; D uncertain. V lost 3 bases to trimming and J lost 4 bases, with 6 bases between them. Germline CDR1 and CDR2: MNHNS and SASEGT. The CDR3 is 12 residues long.

The CDR3 bases are TGCGCCAGCAGCCGACCTGACAGGGACAGGAATGAGCAGTTCTTC. This sequence encodes CASSRPDRDRNEQFF. The chain links TRBV5-1 to TRBJ2-1; TRBD1 aligns across 8 bases. V shed 4 bases, J shed 7 bases, and the junction held 10 bases outside the gene matches. The CDR3 is 15 residues long. Germline lookup yields CDR1 SGHRS and CDR2 YFSETQ.